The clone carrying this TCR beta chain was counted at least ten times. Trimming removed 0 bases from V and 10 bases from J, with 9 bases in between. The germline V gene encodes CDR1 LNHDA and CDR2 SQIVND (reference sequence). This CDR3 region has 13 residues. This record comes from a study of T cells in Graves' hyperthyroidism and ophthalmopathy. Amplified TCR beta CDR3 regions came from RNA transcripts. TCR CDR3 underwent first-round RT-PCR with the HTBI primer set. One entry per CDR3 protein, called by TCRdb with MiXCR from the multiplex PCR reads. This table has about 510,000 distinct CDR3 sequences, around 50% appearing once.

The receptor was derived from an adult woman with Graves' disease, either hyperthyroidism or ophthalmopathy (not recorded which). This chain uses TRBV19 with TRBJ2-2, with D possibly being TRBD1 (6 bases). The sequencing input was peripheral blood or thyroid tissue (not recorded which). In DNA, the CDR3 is TGTGCCAGTAGTATAGATTGGGGGCAGGAGCTGTTTTTT. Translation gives CASSIDWGQELFF. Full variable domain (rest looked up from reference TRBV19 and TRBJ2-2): DGGITQSPKYLFRKEGQNVTLSCEQNLNHDAMYWYRQDPGQGLRLIYYSQIVNDFQKGDIAEGYSVSREKKESFPLTVTSAQKNPTAFYLCASSIDWGQELFFGEGSRLTVL.